A selection of T cell receptor beta chains follows, all from one sample in a study of graft-versus-host responses after intestinal transplantation. Only in-frame clones appear in the TCRdb table, and some are missing; sequencing was by immunoSEQ multiplex PCR. This sample has over 65,000 clones, with about 90% found just once. Sequences were derived from PBMCs, sampled 98 days after intestinal transplantation. These receptors were obtained from a human patient who received an intestinal transplant, so some T cells may come from the graft donor. Each CDR3 is given with its conserved first and last residue. Fields, in order: clone size, D gene, J gene, V gene, CDR3 protein, CDR3 DNA. A D gene is named only where the DNA matches it firmly. Some rows mark clone size as missing; the rest say once, few, many or name a class of expanded clone.

clone_size: .
d_call: TRBD2
j_call: TRBJ2-7
v_call: TRBV28
cdr3_aa: CASRLAGSYEQYF
cdr3_nt: TGTGCCAGTAGACTAGCGGGGAGCTACGAGCAGTACTTC

clone_size: few
d_call: .
j_call: TRBJ2-3
v_call: TRBV6-1
cdr3_aa: CASSPTDTQYF
cdr3_nt: TGTGCCAGCAGCCCCACCGATACGCAGTATTTT

clone_size: once
d_call: .
j_call: TRBJ2-1
v_call: TRBV4-1
cdr3_aa: CASSQARGPSSYNEQFF
cdr3_nt: TGCGCCAGCAGCCAAGCCCGGGGACCAAGCTCCTACAATGAGCAGTTCTTC

clone_size: once
d_call: .
j_call: TRBJ1-5
v_call: TRBV27
cdr3_aa: CASSSPNQPQHF
cdr3_nt: TGTGCCAGCAGTTCCCCGAATCAGCCCCAGCATTTT

clone_size: .
d_call: .
j_call: TRBJ2-1
v_call: TRBV7-9
cdr3_aa: CASSLRGYNEQFF
cdr3_nt: TGTGCCAGCAGCTTACGCGGGTACAATGAGCAGTTCTTC

clone_size: .
d_call: TRBD1
j_call: TRBJ2-2
v_call: TRBV14
cdr3_aa: CASSKDRDTGELFF
cdr3_nt: TGTGCCAGCAGCAAAGACAGGGACACCGGGGAGCTGTTTTTT

clone_size: .
d_call: TRBD1
j_call: TRBJ1-2
v_call: TRBV6-5
cdr3_aa: CASSYLTGAGGYTF
cdr3_nt: TGTGCCAGCAGTTACTTGACAGGGGCGGGTGGCTACACCTTC

clone_size: .
d_call: .
j_call: TRBJ2-7
v_call: TRBV6-5
cdr3_aa: CASSYDKYEQYF
cdr3_nt: TGTGCCAGCAGTTACGACAAATACGAGCAGTACTTC

clone_size: .
d_call: TRBD2
j_call: TRBJ2-3
v_call: TRBV7-9
cdr3_aa: CASSFPPRTSGTDTQYF
cdr3_nt: TGTGCCAGCAGCTTTCCGCCGAGGACTAGCGGCACAGATACGCAGTATTTT

clone_size: once
d_call: .
j_call: TRBJ2-3
v_call: TRBV18
cdr3_aa: CASSPKLASTDTQYF
cdr3_nt: TGTGCCAGCTCACCAAAGCTAGCAAGCACAGATACGCAGTATTTT

clone_size: .
d_call: TRBD2
j_call: TRBJ2-1
v_call: TRBV2
cdr3_aa: CASSELPSSGPPYSYNEQFF
cdr3_nt: TGTGCCAGCAGTGAACTTCCCTCTAGCGGGCCCCCATATAGCTACAATGAGCAGTTCTTC

clone_size: .
d_call: .
j_call: TRBJ1-1
v_call: TRBV6-6
cdr3_aa: CASSYSAGARTEAFF
cdr3_nt: TGTGCCAGCAGTTACTCCGCGGGGGCACGGACTGAAGCTTTCTTT

clone_size: .
d_call: .
j_call: TRBJ1-3
v_call: TRBV9
cdr3_aa: CASSPSLGGSLGNTIYF
cdr3_nt: TGTGCCAGCAGCCCCTCATTGGGGGGTTCCCTAGGAAACACCATATATTTT

clone_size: .
d_call: .
j_call: TRBJ2-3
v_call: TRBV11-2
cdr3_aa: CASHKDKLTDTQYF
cdr3_nt: TGTGCCAGTCACAAGGATAAACTCACAGATACGCAGTATTTT

clone_size: .
d_call: TRBD2
j_call: TRBJ2-1
v_call: TRBV5-1
cdr3_aa: CASSLEDAGLALNEQFF
cdr3_nt: TGCGCCAGCAGCTTGGAAGATGCGGGACTAGCGTTAAATGAGCAGTTCTTC

clone_size: .
d_call: .
j_call: TRBJ1-1
v_call: TRBV10-1
cdr3_aa: CASSESGRGTEAFF
cdr3_nt: TGCGCCAGCAGTGAGTCGGGCAGGGGCACTGAAGCTTTCTTT

clone_size: .
d_call: .
j_call: TRBJ2-5
v_call: TRBV6-5
cdr3_aa: CASSYSIRGETQYF
cdr3_nt: TGTGCCAGCAGTTACTCGATTAGGGGGGAGACCCAGTACTTC

clone_size: .
d_call: TRBD1
j_call: TRBJ2-7
v_call: TRBV5-1
cdr3_aa: CASSPSPGTGTYEQYF
cdr3_nt: TGCGCCAGCAGCCCTTCCCCCGGGACAGGGACCTACGAGCAGTACTTC

clone_size: .
d_call: .
j_call: TRBJ1-1
v_call: TRBV19
cdr3_aa: CASSIFHWRVKANTEAFF
cdr3_nt: TGTGCCAGTAGTATATTCCATTGGAGGGTAAAGGCAAACACTGAAGCTTTCTTT

clone_size: .
d_call: TRBD1
j_call: TRBJ1-2
v_call: TRBV29-1
cdr3_aa: CSVGQGVANYGYTF
cdr3_nt: TGCAGCGTCGGACAGGGGGTAGCTAACTATGGCTACACCTTC

clone_size: .
d_call: .
j_call: TRBJ2-5
v_call: TRBV5-6
cdr3_aa: CASSLGGAHQETQYF
cdr3_nt: TGTGCCAGCAGCTTGGGAGGGGCTCACCAAGAGACCCAGTACTTC

clone_size: .
d_call: .
j_call: TRBJ2-7
v_call: TRBV7-3
cdr3_aa: CASSWDTYEQYF
cdr3_nt: TGTGCCAGCAGCTGGGACACCTACGAGCAGTACTTC